This T cell receptor beta chain was sequenced in a study of cytomegalovirus exposure and HLA in healthy donors. About the research overall: T cells numbering around 180 million yielded approximately 100 million unique TCR beta sequences in an earlier analysis.

This clone was seen a handful of times. Its antigen is unknown. PCR used 60 Vbeta primers and 13 Jbeta primers. Assay: immunoSEQ multiplex PCR; the TCRdb copy retains only in-frame clones and omits some. Among about 120,000 clones listed, approximately 15% were seen once. Study-level results: A later analysis linked a missense DCLRE1C variant to TCR beta V- and J-gene trimming.

With 4 bases removed from V and 1 base from J, the gap between germline ends came to 7 bases. Germline loops: CDR1 LGHNA, CDR2 YNFKEQ. The CDR3 is 13 residues long. This receptor was taken from a woman between 18 and 29 years old in good health and CMV-seronegative. The chain joins TRBV4-2 to TRBJ1-1; the D is unclear. Sequenced sample: PBMCs. DNA of the CDR3: TGTGCCAGCAGCCCAACTTCGAACACTGAAGCTTTCTTT. As protein: CASSPTSNTEAFF.